The rows below give T cell receptor beta chains drawn from one sample of a study of graft-versus-host responses after intestinal transplantation. These receptors' targets are unknown. Some clones are missing from TCRdb's copy, which holds only in-frame ones; the method was immunoSEQ multiplex PCR. The data contain some 35,000 clones, around 94% of them singletons. Sequenced material: unstimulated CD4+ T cells sorted from spleen or lymph node cells, taken before transplant. These receptor sequences come from a human donor who was the organ donor for an intestinal transplant. Each CDR3 is given with its conserved first and last residue. D genes are given only for firm matches. Size is omitted from some rows. Given values are once, few, many or a class for expanded clones.

abundance,v_gene,j_gene,d_gene,CDR3aa,CDR3nt
NA,TRBV6-6,TRBJ1-4,NA,CASSTLGATNEKLFF,TGTGCCAGCAGTACACTCGGTGCAACTAATGAAAAACTGTTTTTT
once,TRBV4-3,TRBJ2-1,NA,CASSRKLRNEQFF,TGCGCCAGCAGCCGCAAGCTCCGAAATGAGCAGTTCTTC
NA,TRBV7-9,TRBJ2-1,TRBD2,CASSLGLAGATYNEQFF,TGTGCCAGCAGCCTCGGACTAGCGGGGGCCACCTACAATGAGCAGTTCTTC
NA,TRBV28,TRBJ1-5,TRBD1,CAGKTGGNQPQHF,TGTGCCGGCAAAACAGGGGGCAATCAGCCCCAGCATTTT
NA,TRBV4-3,TRBJ1-1,NA,CASSQAIGGTEAFF,TGCGCCAGCAGCCAAGCGATAGGGGGAACTGAAGCTTTCTTT
NA,TRBV7-2,TRBJ2-2,NA,CASSYRIGTGELFF,TGTGCCAGCAGCTACCGGATCGGAACCGGGGAGCTGTTTTTT
NA,TRBV6-5,TRBJ1-6,TRBD1,CASSRDSVYNSPLHF,TGTGCCAGCAGCCGGGACAGTGTTTATAATTCACCCCTCCACTTT
NA,TRBV4-2,TRBJ2-7,TRBD1,CASSIRDSLNEQYF,TGTGCCAGCAGCATCCGGGACAGCCTTAACGAGCAGTACTTC
NA,TRBV5-1,TRBJ2-7,TRBD1,CASSSSPTGGYEQYF,TGCGCCAGCAGCTCTTCCCCGACAGGGGGATACGAGCAGTACTTC
once,TRBV28,TRBJ1-5,TRBD1,CASSPKIGQGDKTQHF,TGTGCCAGCAGCCCAAAGATCGGACAGGGGGATAAGACCCAGCATTTT
NA,TRBV21-1,TRBJ1-5,NA,CASSKAGGKAVGNQPQHF,TGTGCCAGCAGCAAGGCAGGGGGCAAGGCCGTAGGGAATCAGCCCCAGCATTTT
NA,TRBV7-2,TRBJ1-1,TRBD1,CASSLRQGPNTEAFF,TGTGCCAGCAGCTTACGACAGGGACCGAACACTGAAGCTTTCTTT
NA,TRBV10-3,TRBJ1-2,TRBD1,CAISDGTGQNYGYTF,TGTGCCATCAGTGATGGGACAGGGCAAAACTATGGCTACACCTTC
NA,TRBV7-2,TRBJ2-7,NA,CASSSIRTASYEQYF,TGTGCCAGCAGCTCTATCAGGACAGCCTCCTACGAGCAGTACTTC
NA,TRBV7-9,TRBJ1-1,NA,CASSLSWGTEAFF,TGTGCCAGCAGCTTATCATGGGGAACTGAAGCTTTCTTT
once,TRBV5-1,TRBJ2-3,TRBD2,CASSLFASGFADTQYF,TGCGCCAGCAGCTTGTTTGCTAGCGGCTTCGCAGATACGCAGTATTTT
NA,TRBV14,TRBJ1-5,TRBD1,CASSQDIGTGGNQPQHF,TGTGCCAGCAGCCAAGATATAGGGACAGGGGGCAATCAGCCCCAGCATTTT
NA,TRBV30,TRBJ2-7,TRBD1,CAWSVRDRGRRDEQYF,TGTGCCTGGAGTGTCCGGGACAGGGGGCGTAGGGACGAGCAGTACTTC
NA,TRBV6-5,TRBJ2-1,NA,CASSYHGEQFF,TGTGCCAGCAGTTATCACGGGGAGCAGTTCTTC
NA,TRBV5-1,TRBJ2-7,TRBD2,CASSLSTSGGTYEQYF,TGCGCCAGCAGCCTTTCGACTAGCGGGGGAACCTACGAGCAGTACTTC
NA,TRBV4-1,TRBJ2-1,NA,CASSQVIFWSSSYNEQFF,TGCGCCAGCAGCCAAGTAATTTTTTGGTCTAGCTCCTACAATGAGCAGTTCTTC
NA,TRBV19,TRBJ2-2,NA,CASSKALSAGELFF,TGTGCCAGTAGTAAGGCCCTCTCAGCCGGGGAGCTGTTTTTT
once,TRBV6-1,TRBJ1-1,NA,CASSGVWTEAFF,TGTGCCAGCAGTGGGGTGTGGACTGAAGCTTTCTTT
NA,TRBV6-1,TRBJ1-3,TRBD1,CASSEELDRGFGNTIYF,TGTGCCAGCAGTGAAGAACTCGACAGGGGGTTTGGAAACACCATATATTTT
NA,TRBV6-5,TRBJ1-3,NA,CASSNSVLSGNTIYF,TGTGCCAGCAGTAACTCTGTACTCTCTGGAAACACCATATATTTT
once,TRBV5-8,TRBJ2-1,NA,CASSLEGERYNEQFF,TGTGCCAGCAGCTTGGAGGGGGAAAGGTACAATGAGCAGTTCTTC
NA,TRBV29-1,TRBJ2-7,NA,CSGRTAYEQYF,TGCAGCGGAAGGACGGCCTACGAGCAGTACTTC
NA,TRBV4-3,TRBJ2-1,TRBD1,CASSFSGTGGFYNEQFF,TGCGCCAGCAGCTTTTCCGGGACAGGGGGTTTTTACAATGAGCAGTTCTTC
NA,TRBV7-2,TRBJ2-1,TRBD2,CASSLRRESYNEQFF,TGTGCCAGCAGCTTAAGGCGGGAGTCCTACAATGAGCAGTTCTTC
NA,TRBV12-5,TRBJ2-6,NA,CASGSAGQSRANVLTF,TGTGCTAGTGGTAGTGCAGGACAAAGTCGGGCCAACGTCCTGACTTTC
NA,TRBV4-2,TRBJ2-1,NA,CASSQEGVNSNEQFF,TGTGCCAGCAGCCAAGAAGGGGTTAACAGCAATGAGCAGTTCTTC
NA,TRBV5-1,TRBJ2-4,NA,CASSLGDKGIQYF,TGCGCCAGCAGCTTGGGAGACAAGGGCATTCAGTACTTC
once,TRBV7-9,TRBJ2-2,NA,CASSQTRQGKGTGELFF,TGTGCCAGCAGCCAGACCCGGCAGGGAAAGGGCACCGGGGAGCTGTTTTTT
NA,TRBV5-6,TRBJ2-3,TRBD2,CASSLAGEDTQYF,TGTGCCAGCAGTTTAGCGGGAGAAGATACGCAGTATTTT
NA,TRBV9,TRBJ2-1,NA,CASSVEAWTGQNEQFF,TGTGCCAGCAGCGTAGAGGCCTGGACGGGTCAAAATGAGCAGTTCTTC
once,TRBV30,TRBJ2-3,NA,CAWLRGLGTDTQYF,TGTGCCTGGCTGCGGGGGCTCGGCACAGATACGCAGTATTTT
NA,TRBV10-3,TRBJ1-1,NA,CAISEGKTNTEAFF,TGTGCCATCAGTGAAGGCAAGACTAACACTGAAGCTTTCTTT
NA,TRBV7-3,TRBJ2-7,TRBD2,CASSPVGSGVYEQYF,TGTGCCAGCAGCCCTGTAGGTAGCGGGGTCTACGAGCAGTACTTC
NA,TRBV5-1,TRBJ2-7,TRBD1,CASSKDRGYYEQYF,TGCGCCAGCAGCAAGGACAGGGGGTACTACGAGCAGTACTTC
NA,TRBV11-3,TRBJ2-7,NA,CASSLLAGHEQYF,TGTGCCAGCAGCTTACTCGCAGGGCACGAGCAGTACTTC
NA,TRBV19,TRBJ2-7,NA,CASSIQLSYEQYF,TGTGCCAGTAGTATCCAGTTGTCCTACGAGCAGTACTTC
once,TRBV19,TRBJ1-2,TRBD1,CASSRQGSYGYTF,TGTGCCAGTAGTCGACAGGGAAGCTATGGCTACACCTTC
NA,TRBV19,TRBJ1-1,NA,CASRGTEAFF,TGTGCCAGTAGAGGGACTGAAGCTTTCTTT
once,TRBV30,TRBJ1-4,NA,CAWSKPEDYRRRWGEKLFF,TGTGCCTGGAGTAAACCTGAAGACTACCGCCGACGATGGGGGGAAAAACTGTTTTTT
NA,TRBV10-3,TRBJ2-3,NA,CAISGTDTQYF,TGTGCCATCAGTGGGACAGATACGCAGTATTTT
NA,TRBV9,TRBJ1-1,TRBD1,CASSVEGANTEAFF,TGTGCCAGCAGCGTAGAGGGGGCGAACACTGAAGCTTTCTTT
NA,TRBV6-5,TRBJ1-2,TRBD1,CASRRTGGGYTF,TGTGCCAGCAGACGGACAGGGGGGGGCTACACCTTC
NA,TRBV4-3,TRBJ2-7,NA,CASSQQIGSYEQYF,TGCGCCAGCAGCCAACAGATCGGTTCCTACGAGCAGTACTTC
NA,TRBV2,TRBJ1-2,TRBD1,CASSENRGIRGYTF,TGTGCCAGCAGTGAGAACAGGGGGATAAGAGGCTACACCTTC
once,TRBV7-2,TRBJ2-2,NA,CASSPARSGELFF,TGTGCCAGCAGCCCAGCTAGATCCGGGGAGCTGTTTTTT
NA,TRBV6-5,TRBJ1-1,NA,CASSYSRAEAFF,TGTGCCAGCAGTTACTCTAGGGCTGAAGCTTTCTTT
NA,TRBV5-1,TRBJ2-2,TRBD1,CASSPKQGAGTGELFF,TGCGCCAGCAGCCCGAAACAGGGGGCTGGCACCGGGGAGCTGTTTTTT
NA,TRBV23-1,TRBJ2-5,NA,CASSHSPGGPGETQYF,TGCGCCAGCAGTCATTCCCCGGGGGGCCCGGGGGAGACCCAGTACTTC
NA,TRBV6-4,TRBJ1-1,NA,CASNPRDVSEAFF,TGTGCCAGCAACCCCAGGGACGTCTCTGAAGCTTTCTTT
NA,TRBV30,TRBJ2-7,NA,CAWSTGEGFYEQYF,TGTGCCTGGTCGACAGGGGAGGGTTTTTACGAGCAGTACTTC